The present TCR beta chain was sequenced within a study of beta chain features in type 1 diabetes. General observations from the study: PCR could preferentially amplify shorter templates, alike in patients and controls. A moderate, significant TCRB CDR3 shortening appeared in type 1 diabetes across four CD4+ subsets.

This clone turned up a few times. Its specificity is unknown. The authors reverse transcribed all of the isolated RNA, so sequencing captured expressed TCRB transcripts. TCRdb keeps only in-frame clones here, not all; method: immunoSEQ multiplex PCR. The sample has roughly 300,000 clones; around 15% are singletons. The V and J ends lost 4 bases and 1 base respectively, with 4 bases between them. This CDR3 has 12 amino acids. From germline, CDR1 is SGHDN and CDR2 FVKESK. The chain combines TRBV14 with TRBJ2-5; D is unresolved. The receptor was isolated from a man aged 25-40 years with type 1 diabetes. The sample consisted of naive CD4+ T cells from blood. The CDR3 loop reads CASSRRQETQYF. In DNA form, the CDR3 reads TGTGCCAGCAGCCGTCGCCAAGAGACCCAGTACTTC.